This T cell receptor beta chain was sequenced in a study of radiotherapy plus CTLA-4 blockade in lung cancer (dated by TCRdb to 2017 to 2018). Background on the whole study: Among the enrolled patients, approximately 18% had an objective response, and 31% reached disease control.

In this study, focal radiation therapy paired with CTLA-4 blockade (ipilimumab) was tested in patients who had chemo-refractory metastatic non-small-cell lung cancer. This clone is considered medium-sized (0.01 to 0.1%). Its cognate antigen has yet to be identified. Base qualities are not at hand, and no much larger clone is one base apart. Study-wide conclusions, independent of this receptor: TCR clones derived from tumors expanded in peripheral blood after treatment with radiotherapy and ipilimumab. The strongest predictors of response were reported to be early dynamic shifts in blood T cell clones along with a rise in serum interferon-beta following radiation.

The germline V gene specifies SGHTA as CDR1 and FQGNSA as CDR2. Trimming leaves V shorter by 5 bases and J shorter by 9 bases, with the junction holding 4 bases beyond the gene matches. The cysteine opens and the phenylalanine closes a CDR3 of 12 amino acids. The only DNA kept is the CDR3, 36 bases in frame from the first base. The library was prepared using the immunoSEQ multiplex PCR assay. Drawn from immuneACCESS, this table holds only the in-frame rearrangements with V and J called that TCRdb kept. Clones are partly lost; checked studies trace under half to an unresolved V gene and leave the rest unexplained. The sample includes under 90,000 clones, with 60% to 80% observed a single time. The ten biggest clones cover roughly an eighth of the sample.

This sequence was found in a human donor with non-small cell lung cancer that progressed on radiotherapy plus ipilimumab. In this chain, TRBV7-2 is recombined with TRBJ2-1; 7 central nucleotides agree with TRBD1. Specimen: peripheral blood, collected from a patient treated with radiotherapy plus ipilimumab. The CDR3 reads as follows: CASSHDRAEQFF. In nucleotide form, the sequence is TGTGCCAGCAGCCACGACAGGGCTGAGCAGTTCTTC.